The rows below give T cell receptor beta chains drawn from one sample of a study of blood T cell repertoires in COVID-19. TCRdb's copy holds only in-frame clones and misses some; the assay was immunoSEQ multiplex PCR. Of more than 400,000 clones in the sample, 90% were seen once. Source material: PBMCs or T cells enriched from blood (not recorded which). Every receptor here comes from a man between 18 and 29 years old who had recovered from COVID-19. Both conserved end residues are part of each CDR3.

V,J,length,CDR3
TRBV5-4,TRBJ1-2,14,CASSFRQGGRGYTF
TRBV5-6,TRBJ1-1,13,CASSPYLNTEAFF
TRBV9,TRBJ1-2,14,CASSVGTTNYGYTF
TRBV28,TRBJ1-6,15,CATPGDLSYNSPLHF
TRBV9,TRBJ2-7,14,CASSASGTTYEQYF
TRBV5-4,TRBJ2-1,16,CASSGTGTSGRSEQFF
TRBV2,TRBJ2-1,15,CASSGGRDRYHEQFF
TRBV10-3,TRBJ2-7,11,CAISGMREQYF
TRBV10-3,TRBJ2-7,15,CAISVSSSPSYEQYF
TRBV5-1,TRBJ1-4,14,CASSLQTVREKLFF
TRBV3-1/TRBV3-2,TRBJ1-6,15,CASSLDGGYNSPLHF
TRBV28,TRBJ2-7,15,CASNSEAGNTYEQYF
TRBV24-1,TRBJ1-5,14,CATSDHRSNQPQHF
TRBV30,TRBJ1-1,14,CAWSVLRTGTEAFF
TRBV5-1,TRBJ1-3,18,CASSLGGQSGFSGNTIYF
TRBV20-1,TRBJ1-1,11,CSATGGSEAFF
TRBV7-2,TRBJ2-7,14,CASSIIGGAGEQYF
TRBV19,TRBJ1-5,13,CASATTGRKPQHF
TRBV23-1,TRBJ2-3,18,CASSQSVERTRSTDTQYF
TRBV7-8,TRBJ2-3,16,CASSLLASGSADTQYF
TRBV5-1,TRBJ1-6,15,CASSLGDRDASPLHF
TRBV5-1,TRBJ2-1,15,CASSASGTGYNEQFF
TRBV11-3,TRBJ1-2,17,CASSLRTRTELDYGYTF
TRBV27,TRBJ1-5,17,CASIIPTGGDDNQPQHF
TRBV9,TRBJ1-2,15,CASSTRQGQGYGYTF
TRBV18,TRBJ2-1,13,CASSWDRINEQFF